This TCR beta chain was profiled in a study of blood T cell repertoires in COVID-19. Whole-study context: The United States, Italy and Spain were the sources of the acute and convalescent COVID-19 samples. Sources were T cells, B-cell-depleted T cells, or PBMCs; the material itself was cDNA or gDNA.

The germline gives CDR1 LNHDA, CDR2 SQIVND (reference sequence). J was trimmed by 2 bases and V by 5 bases; bases with no gene match: 4. This CDR3 has 15 residues. Source study methods: The assay estimated nucleated cells by amplifying reference gene primers. TCRdb's table, derived via immunoSEQ multiplex PCR, lists solely in-frame clones and lacks some. The V and J calls and clone size come from that table; D and trimming were worked out from the DNA. Among hundreds of thousands of clones listed, just over 85% were seen once. The chain joins TRBV19 to TRBJ2-3, with 10 bases fitting TRBD2. The sequence was obtained from an elderly man with acute or convalescent COVID-19. The sequencing input was peripheral blood. CDR3 coding DNA: TGTGCCAGTAGTTCGGGACTAGCGAACACAGATACGCAGTATTTT. Amino acid sequence: CASSSGLANTDTQYF.